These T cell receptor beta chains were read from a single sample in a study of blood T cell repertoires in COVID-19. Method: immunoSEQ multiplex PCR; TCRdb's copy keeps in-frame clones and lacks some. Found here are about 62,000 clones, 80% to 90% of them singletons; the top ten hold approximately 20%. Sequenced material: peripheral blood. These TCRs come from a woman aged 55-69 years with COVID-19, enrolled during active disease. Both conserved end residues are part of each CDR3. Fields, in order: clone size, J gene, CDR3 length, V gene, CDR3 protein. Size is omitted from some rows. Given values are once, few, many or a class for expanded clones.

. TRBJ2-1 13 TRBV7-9 CAHETGRYNEQFF
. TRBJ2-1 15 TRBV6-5 CASSYSKREGNEQFF
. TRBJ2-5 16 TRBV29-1 CSVTGSWGGSSETQYF
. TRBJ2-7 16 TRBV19 CASSRGLAGAPYEQYF
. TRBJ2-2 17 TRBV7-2 CASSLVASGANTGELFF
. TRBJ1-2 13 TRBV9 CASALNSQYGYTF
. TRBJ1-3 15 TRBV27 CASSLGGVSGNTIYF
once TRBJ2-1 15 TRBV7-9 CASSLSGAKGEEQFF
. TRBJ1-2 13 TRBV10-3 CAIETGDLYGYTF
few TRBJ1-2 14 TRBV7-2 CASSFRDTAYGYTF
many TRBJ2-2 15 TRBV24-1 CATSDLGQEVGELFF
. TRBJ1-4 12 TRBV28 CASSSRGVQLFF
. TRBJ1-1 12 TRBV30 CAWVNMNTEAFF
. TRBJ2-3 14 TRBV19 CATRTSGRTDTQYF
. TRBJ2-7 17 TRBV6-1 CASSERTAGSLTYEQYF